A selection of T cell receptor beta chains follows, all from one sample in a study of spatial heterogeneity in lung cancer. TCRdb reanalysed the 5' RACE reads using MiXCR and keeps one entry per CDR3 protein. Of about 78,000 distinct CDR3 sequences in the sample, approximately 8.1% were seen once. The sample in question was PBMCs, obtained at surgery. All receptors come from a male donor with early-stage non-small cell lung cancer. CDR3s include the opening cysteine and the closing phenylalanine or tryptophan. D genes are given only for firm matches. Size is omitted from some rows. Given values are once, few, many or a class for expanded clones.

D gene: .; clone size: .; V gene: TRBV4-2; J gene: TRBJ1-5; CDR3 DNA: TGTGCCAGCAGCCAAGAGGGGGGCCTAGAGGGCAATCAGCCCCAGCATTTT; CDR3 protein: CASSQEGGLEGNQPQHF
D gene: TRBD2; clone size: few; V gene: TRBV12-3/TRBV12-4; J gene: TRBJ2-5; CDR3 DNA: TGTGCCAGCACCCCAACAGCGGCGCGGGAGGTGGAGACCCAGTACTTC; CDR3 protein: CASTPTAAREVETQYF
D gene: TRBD2; clone size: many; V gene: TRBV11-3; J gene: TRBJ2-1; CDR3 DNA: TGTGCCAGCAGCCGACAAGGCGGGAGCTCCTACAATGAGCAGTTCTTC; CDR3 protein: CASSRQGGSSYNEQFF
D gene: TRBD2; clone size: few; V gene: TRBV4-2; J gene: TRBJ2-7; CDR3 DNA: TGTGCCAGCAGCCAAGATCTTAGCGGGTTCAGCTACGAGCAGTACTTC; CDR3 protein: CASSQDLSGFSYEQYF
D gene: .; clone size: many; V gene: TRBV15; J gene: TRBJ2-3; CDR3 DNA: TGTGCCACCAGCAGAGATGCAGGGGTTGGCACAGATACGCAGTATTTT; CDR3 protein: CATSRDAGVGTDTQYF
D gene: .; clone size: many; V gene: TRBV28; J gene: TRBJ1-1; CDR3 DNA: TGTGCCAGCAGTTTATACGGGGGTGGGGCTGAAGCTTTCTTT; CDR3 protein: CASSLYGGGAEAFF
D gene: .; clone size: .; V gene: TRBV5-4; J gene: TRBJ2-7; CDR3 DNA: TGTGCCAGCAGCTTTCCAGCGAGCAACGAGCAGTACTTC; CDR3 protein: CASSFPASNEQYF
D gene: .; clone size: many; V gene: TRBV7-2; J gene: TRBJ1-5; CDR3 DNA: TGTGCCAGCAGCTTATTACCCCCGGACGGCAATCAGCCCCAGCATTTT; CDR3 protein: CASSLLPPDGNQPQHF
D gene: .; clone size: few; V gene: TRBV30; J gene: TRBJ2-7; CDR3 DNA: TGTGCCTGGAGTACCGGGACGGGGATCTACGAGCAGTACTTC; CDR3 protein: CAWSTGTGIYEQYF
D gene: .; clone size: .; V gene: TRBV5-4; J gene: TRBJ2-7; CDR3 DNA: TGTGCCAGCAGCTTGGACGTGGGGGGCTTTCTTCCCTACGAGCAGTACTTC; CDR3 protein: CASSLDVGGFLPYEQYF
D gene: .; clone size: few; V gene: TRBV6-1; J gene: TRBJ1-5; CDR3 DNA: TGTGCCACCATCAGTGGGCCGTATCAGCCCCAGCATTTT; CDR3 protein: CATISGPYQPQHF
D gene: TRBD1; clone size: many; V gene: TRBV29-1; J gene: TRBJ1-4; CDR3 DNA: TGCAGCGTTGCCGAAGACAGGGCGTACTCTAATGAAAAACTGTTTTTT; CDR3 protein: CSVAEDRAYSNEKLFF
D gene: .; clone size: few; V gene: TRBV12-3/TRBV12-4; J gene: TRBJ2-3; CDR3 DNA: TGTGCCAGCAGTCCTTGGACTAGGGGGGCAGATACGCAGTATTTT; CDR3 protein: CASSPWTRGADTQYF
D gene: TRBD1; clone size: few; V gene: TRBV7-8; J gene: TRBJ2-2; CDR3 DNA: TGTGCCAGCAGCCCGGGACAGGGAATCGGGGAGCTGTTTTTT; CDR3 protein: CASSPGQGIGELFF
D gene: TRBD1; clone size: .; V gene: TRBV20-1; J gene: TRBJ1-4; CDR3 DNA: TGCAGTGCTAGCCCGGGACAGGGTGGTGAAAAACTGTTTTTT; CDR3 protein: CSASPGQGGEKLFF